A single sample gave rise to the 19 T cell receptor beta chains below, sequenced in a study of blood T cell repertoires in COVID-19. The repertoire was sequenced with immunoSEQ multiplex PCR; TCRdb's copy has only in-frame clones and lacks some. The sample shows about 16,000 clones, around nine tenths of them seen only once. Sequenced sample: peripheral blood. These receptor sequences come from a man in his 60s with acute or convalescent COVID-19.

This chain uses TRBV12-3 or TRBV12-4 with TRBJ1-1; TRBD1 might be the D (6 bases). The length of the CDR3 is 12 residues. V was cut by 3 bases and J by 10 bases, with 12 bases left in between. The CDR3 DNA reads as TGTGCCAGCAGTTTTGCCCCAGGGGCAGCTTTCTTT. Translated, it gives CASSFAPGAAFF.

This chain's CDR3 is CASSQGLANYGYTF. The CDR3 DNA reads TGTGCCAGCAGTCAGGGGCTAGCTAACTATGGCTACACCTTC. The chain has TRBV28 and TRBJ1-2; possible D gene TRBD1, 6 bases. With 5 bases removed from V and 0 bases from J, the gap between germline ends came to 10 bases. CDR1 is MDHEN, CDR2 SYDVKM, per germline. This CDR3 contains 14 residues.

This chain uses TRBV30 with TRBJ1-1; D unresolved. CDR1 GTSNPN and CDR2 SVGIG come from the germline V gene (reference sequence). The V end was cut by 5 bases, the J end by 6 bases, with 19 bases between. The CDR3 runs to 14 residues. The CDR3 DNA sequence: TGTGCCTGGGTCAATTCTGCGGGGAATGCTGAAGCTTTCTTT. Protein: CAWVNSAGNAEAFF.

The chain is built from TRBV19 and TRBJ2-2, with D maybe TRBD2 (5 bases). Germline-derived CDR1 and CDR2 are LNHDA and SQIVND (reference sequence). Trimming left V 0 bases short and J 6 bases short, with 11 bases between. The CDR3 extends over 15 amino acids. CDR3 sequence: CASSIDSGRPGELFF. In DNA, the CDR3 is TGTGCCAGTAGTATAGACTCGGGGAGACCCGGGGAGCTGTTTTTT.

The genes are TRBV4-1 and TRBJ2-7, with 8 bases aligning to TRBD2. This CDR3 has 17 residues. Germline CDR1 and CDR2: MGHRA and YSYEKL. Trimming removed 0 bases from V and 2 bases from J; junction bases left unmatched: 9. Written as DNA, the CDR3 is TGCGCCAGCAGCCAAGATCGGGGGGGGACTTGGACCTACGAGCAGTACTTC. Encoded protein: CASSQDRGGTWTYEQYF.

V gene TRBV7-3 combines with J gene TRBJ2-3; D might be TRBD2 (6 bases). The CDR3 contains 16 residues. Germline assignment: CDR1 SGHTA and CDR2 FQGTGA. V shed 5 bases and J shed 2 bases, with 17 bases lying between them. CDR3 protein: CASSAERASHTDTQYF. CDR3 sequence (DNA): TGTGCCAGCAGCGCCGAGCGGGCGTCCCACACAGATACGCAGTATTTT.

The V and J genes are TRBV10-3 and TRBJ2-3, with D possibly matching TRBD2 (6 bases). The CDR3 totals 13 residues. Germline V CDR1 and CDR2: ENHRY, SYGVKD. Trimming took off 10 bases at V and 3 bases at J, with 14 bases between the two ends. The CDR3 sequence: CASRDGSTDTQYF. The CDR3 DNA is TGTGCCAGCCGCGACGGGAGTACAGATACGCAGTATTTT.

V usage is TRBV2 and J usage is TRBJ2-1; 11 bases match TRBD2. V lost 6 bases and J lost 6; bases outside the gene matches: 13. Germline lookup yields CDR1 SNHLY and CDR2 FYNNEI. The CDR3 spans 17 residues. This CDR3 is CASSRRIAGGLGNEQFF. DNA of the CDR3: TGTGCCAGCAGCCGCCGGATAGCGGGGGGGCTTGGCAATGAGCAGTTCTTC.

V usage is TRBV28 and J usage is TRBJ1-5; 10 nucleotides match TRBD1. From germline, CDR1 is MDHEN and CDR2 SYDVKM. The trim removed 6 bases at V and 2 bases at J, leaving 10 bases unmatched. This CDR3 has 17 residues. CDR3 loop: CASRGTGVGSGNQPQHF. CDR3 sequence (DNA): TGTGCCAGCAGAGGGACAGGGGTGGGTTCGGGCAATCAGCCCCAGCATTTT.

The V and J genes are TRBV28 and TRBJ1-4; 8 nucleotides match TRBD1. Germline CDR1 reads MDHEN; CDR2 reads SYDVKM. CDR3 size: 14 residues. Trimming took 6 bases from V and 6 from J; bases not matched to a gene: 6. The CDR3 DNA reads TGTGCCAGCAGCCCGACAGGGGCCCATGAAAAACTGTTTTTT. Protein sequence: CASSPTGAHEKLFF.

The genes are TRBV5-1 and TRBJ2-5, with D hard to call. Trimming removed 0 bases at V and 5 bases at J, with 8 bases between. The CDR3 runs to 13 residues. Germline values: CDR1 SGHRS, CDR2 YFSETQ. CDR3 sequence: CASSLGLDETQYF. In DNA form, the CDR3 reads TGCGCCAGCAGCTTGGGGCTAGATGAGACCCAGTACTTC.

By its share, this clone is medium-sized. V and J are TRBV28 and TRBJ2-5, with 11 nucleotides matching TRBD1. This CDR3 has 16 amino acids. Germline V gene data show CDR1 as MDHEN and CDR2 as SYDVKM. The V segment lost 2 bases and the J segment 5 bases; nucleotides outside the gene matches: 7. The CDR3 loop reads CASSLGGQGAGETQYF. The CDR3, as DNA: TGTGCCAGCAGTTTAGGAGGACAGGGGGCCGGGGAGACCCAGTACTTC.

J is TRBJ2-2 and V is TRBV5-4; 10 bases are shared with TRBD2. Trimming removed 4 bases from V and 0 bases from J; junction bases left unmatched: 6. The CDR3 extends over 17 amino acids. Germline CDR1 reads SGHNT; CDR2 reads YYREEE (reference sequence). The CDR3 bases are TGTGCCAGCAGCGGGGGGACTAGCGATGCGAACACCGGGGAGCTGTTTTTT. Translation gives CASSGGTSDANTGELFF.

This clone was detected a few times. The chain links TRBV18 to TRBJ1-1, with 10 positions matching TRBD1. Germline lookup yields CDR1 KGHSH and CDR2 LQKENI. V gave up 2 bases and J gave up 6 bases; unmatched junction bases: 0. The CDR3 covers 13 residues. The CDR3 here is CASSPGTGAEAFF. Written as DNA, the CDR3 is TGTGCCAGCTCACCAGGGACAGGGGCTGAAGCTTTCTTT.

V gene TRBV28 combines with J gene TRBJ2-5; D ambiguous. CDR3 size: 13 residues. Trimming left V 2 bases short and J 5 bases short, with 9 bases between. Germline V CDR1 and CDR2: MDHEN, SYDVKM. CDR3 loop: CASSLAFTETQYF. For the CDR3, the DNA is TGTGCCAGCAGTTTAGCATTTACTGAGACCCAGTACTTC.

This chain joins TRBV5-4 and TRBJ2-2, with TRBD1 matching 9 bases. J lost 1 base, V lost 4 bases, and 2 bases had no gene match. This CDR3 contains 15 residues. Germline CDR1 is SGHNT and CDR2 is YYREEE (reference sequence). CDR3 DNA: TGTGCCAGCAGCCCGGGACAGGGGAACACCGGGGAGCTGTTTTTT. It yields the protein CASSPGQGNTGELFF.

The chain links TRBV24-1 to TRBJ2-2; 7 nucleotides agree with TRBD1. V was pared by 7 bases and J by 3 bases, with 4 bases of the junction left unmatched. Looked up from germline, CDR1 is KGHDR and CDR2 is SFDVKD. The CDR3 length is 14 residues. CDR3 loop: CATSRQGDTGELFF. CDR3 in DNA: TGTGCCACCAGCCGACAGGGTGACACCGGGGAGCTGTTTTTT.

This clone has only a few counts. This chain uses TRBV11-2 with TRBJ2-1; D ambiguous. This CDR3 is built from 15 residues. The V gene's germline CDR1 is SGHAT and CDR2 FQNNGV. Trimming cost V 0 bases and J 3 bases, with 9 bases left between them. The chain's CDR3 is CASSLEFNSYNEQFF. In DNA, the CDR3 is TGTGCCAGCAGCTTAGAATTTAACAGCTACAATGAGCAGTTCTTC.

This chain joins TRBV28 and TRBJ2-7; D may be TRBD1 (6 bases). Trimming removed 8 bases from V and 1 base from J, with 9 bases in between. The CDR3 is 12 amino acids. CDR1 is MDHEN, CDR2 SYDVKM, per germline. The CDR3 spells CASQGWSYEQYF. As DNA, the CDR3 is TGTGCCAGCCAGGGGTGGTCCTACGAGCAGTACTTC.